The text below deals with one TCR beta chain. From germline, CDR1 is LGHNT and CDR2 FRNRAP. The CDR3 covers 15 residues. Between the trimmed V and J ends, which lost 2 bases and 5 bases, there was a span of 10 bases. These data belong to a study of regulatory T cells in long-lasting Graves disease. Combining iRepertoire HTBI primers with Arm-PCR of CDR3 regions, the authors built TCR beta libraries. TCRdb independently ran MiXCR on the multiplex PCR reads; one entry per CDR3 protein. The sample has some 560,000 distinct CDR3 sequences, around 16% seen once; the top ten hold 20% to 25%. Regarding time point: newly diagnosed GD, antithyroid drugs for less than 3 months. RNA extracted from PBMCs served as the sequencing template. American Thyroid Association guidelines served as the basis for diagnosing Graves' disease. This sample also belongs to another study, concerning T cells in Graves' hyperthyroidism and ophthalmopathy.

V usage is TRBV12-5 and J usage is TRBJ1-6; the D is unclear. The sequence was collected from a woman aged 35-60 years with Graves disease. The sequenced sample was peripheral blood mononuclear cells (PBMCs), obtained at new diagnosis, from a patient treated with antithyroid drugs. The CDR3: CASGLRSGDNSPLHF. The CDR3 DNA sequence: TGTGCTAGTGGTTTGAGGTCCGGGGATAATTCACCCCTCCACTTT.